Listed here are 28 T cell receptor beta chains from one sample, sequenced in a study of blood T cell repertoires in COVID-19. Clones were sequenced by immunoSEQ multiplex PCR, and TCRdb holds only the in-frame ones, with some missing. The profile shows around 190,000 clones, approximately 84% of them singletons. Sequencing input: PBMCs or T cells enriched from blood (not recorded which). The source is a woman aged 25 to 39 who had recovered from COVID-19.

The chain uses TRBV29-1 and TRBJ1-2, with 7 bases lining up with TRBD1. V shed 8 bases, J shed 4 bases, and the junction held 4 bases outside the gene matches. There are 11 residues in the CDR3. The germline CDR1 and CDR2 sequences are SQVTM and ANQGSEA. The CDR3: CSLRDSYGYTF. The CDR3 coding sequence is TGCAGCTTAAGGGACAGCTATGGCTACACCTTC.

The J gene is TRBJ1-1, the V gene TRBV3-1 (or the pseudogene TRBV3-2); D unresolved. The CDR3 spans 14 residues. Germline V gene sequence: CDR1 LGHDT, CDR2 YNNKEL (reference sequence). Trimming shortened V by 4 bases and J by 0 bases, and 9 bases separated the two germline ends. The DNA for the CDR3 is TGTGCCAGCAGCCGACAAGGTCTGAACACTGAAGCTTTCTTT. Amino acids: CASSRQGLNTEAFF.

V usage is TRBV3-1 (or the pseudogene TRBV3-2) and J usage is TRBJ1-5, with D unresolved. V was trimmed by 0 bases and J by 3 bases, leaving 9 bases between them. CDR3 length equals 15 residues. Germline V gives CDR1 LGHDT, CDR2 YNNKEL (reference sequence). The CDR3 DNA reads as TGTGCCAGCAGCCAAGATCTGAGTTACAATCAGCCCCAGCATTTT. Protein product: CASSQDLSYNQPQHF.

The V and J genes are TRBV29-1 and TRBJ1-2; D is unresolved. Germline-derived CDR1 and CDR2 are SQVTM and ANQGSEA. V was trimmed by 4 bases and J by 5 bases, leaving 14 bases between them. The CDR3 runs to 13 residues. CDR3 nucleotide sequence: TGCAGCGTTGCAAGAGTAGGGAGTTATGGCTACACCTTC. Its translation: CSVARVGSYGYTF.

This chain connects TRBV5-1 to TRBJ1-5; TRBD1 matches at 12 bases. J lost 5 bases, V lost 0 bases, and 6 bases had no gene match. The CDR3 consists of 17 residues. Germline V gene sequence: CDR1 SGHRS, CDR2 YFSETQ. The CDR3 loop is CASSLGGTGGPDQPQHF. The DNA of the CDR3 is TGCGCCAGCAGCTTGGGGGGGACAGGGGGCCCCGATCAGCCCCAGCATTTT. Filled out from reference TRBV5-1 and TRBJ1-5, the complete variable domain reads KAGVTQTPRYLIKTRGQQVTLSCSPISGHRSVSWYQQTPGQGLQFLFEYFSETQRNKGNFPGRFSGRQFSNSRSEMNVSTLELGDSALYLCASSLGGTGGPDQPQHFGDGTRLSIL.

V gene TRBV7-2 combines with J gene TRBJ1-2; the D is unclear. Trimming pared 5 bases from V and 3 bases from J, leaving 16 bases between. Germline CDR1 reads SGHTA; CDR2 reads FQGNSA. The CDR3 consists of 15 residues. CDR3 residues: CASSASGSADYGYTF. In nucleotides, the CDR3 is TGTGCCAGCAGCGCGTCCGGGTCCGCCGACTATGGCTACACCTTC.

With regard to this clone: Distinct nucleotide sequences in the sample also encode this CDR3. CDR3 loop: CASSPTGYTEAFF. CDR3 sequence (DNA): TGTGCCAGCAGCCCTACGGGGTACACTGAAGCTTTCTTT. The chain combines TRBV11-2 with TRBJ1-1; D uncertain. Germline V gene lookup returns CDR1 SGHAT and CDR2 FQNNGV. There are 13 residues in the CDR3. V lost 5 bases to trimming and J lost 3 bases, with 10 bases between them.

The J gene is TRBJ1-5, the V gene TRBV7-8, with TRBD1 matching over 10 bases. Per germline, CDR1 SGHVS and CDR2 FQNEAQ. V shed 5 bases, J shed 7 bases, and the junction held 14 bases outside the gene matches. The CDR3 consists of 17 residues. This CDR3 reads CASSRRLTGGSGQPQHF. In DNA, the CDR3 is TGTGCCAGCAGCCGACGACTGACAGGGGGCTCAGGGCAGCCCCAGCATTTT.

The V gene is TRBV9, the J gene TRBJ2-1; possible D gene TRBD1, 6 bases. V shed 1 base and J shed 4 bases, with 9 bases lying between them. The CDR3 runs 14 residues. The germline gives CDR1 SGDLS, CDR2 YYNGEE. CDR3 DNA sequence: TGTGCCAGCAGCGTACCCGGACAGTACAATGAGCAGTTCTTC. Translating gives CASSVPGQYNEQFF.

In this sample, this clone turned up once. V usage is TRBV10-3 and J usage is TRBJ1-1; D is undetermined. CDR1 is ENHRY and CDR2 is SYGVKD in the germline V gene. The CDR3 is made up of 14 amino acids. V was shortened by 6 bases and J by 4 bases, with 15 bases between the two germline ends. CDR3 in DNA: TGTGCCATCAGCGAGCCGGGTAGGAGCACTGAAGCTTTCTTT. Protein: CAISEPGRSTEAFF.

Written as DNA, the CDR3 is TGTGCCAGCAGCCAATCCGGACTAGCGGGAGGGAATCTTAAGAATGAGCAGTTCTTC. Amino acids: CASSQSGLAGGNLKNEQFF. This chain uses TRBV7-2 with TRBJ2-1; 15 nucleotides line up with TRBD2. Trimming removed 5 bases from V and 7 bases from J; junction bases left unmatched: 15. Germline lookup yields CDR1 SGHTA and CDR2 FQGNSA. This CDR3 contains 19 residues.

The CDR3 protein is CASSSGYRTGVSTGELFF. The CDR3 bases are TGTGCCAGCAGTTCGGGTTACCGGACAGGGGTGAGCACCGGGGAGCTGTTTTTT. V gene TRBV11-2 combines with J gene TRBJ2-2; TRBD1 matches at 9 bases. Germline assignment: CDR1 SGHAT and CDR2 FQNNGV. The CDR3 length is 18 residues. With 6 bases clipped from V and 4 bases from J, the junction kept 15 bases outside the gene matches.

This clone occurred a few times. The rearrangement links TRBV6-4 to TRBJ2-3; 8 nucleotides align to TRBD2. Germline assignment: CDR1 MRHNA and CDR2 SNTAGT. The CDR3 totals 15 residues. J was trimmed by 2 bases and V by 3 bases; bases with no gene match: 4. Written as DNA, the CDR3 is TGTGCCAGCAGTGAGGCCGGGAGGGCCACAGATACGCAGTATTTT. This sequence encodes CASSEAGRATDTQYF.

The chain employs TRBV2 and TRBJ2-2; 7 bases match TRBD1. The CDR3 runs 14 residues. The germline V gene encodes CDR1 SNHLY and CDR2 FYNNEI. V shed 8 bases and J 6 bases; nucleotides not matched to a gene: 9. The CDR3 region is CASGDRVGSGELFF. For the CDR3, the DNA is TGTGCCAGCGGCGACAGGGTTGGGTCCGGGGAGCTGTTTTTT.

V is TRBV11-2 and J is TRBJ2-2, with 11 bases matching TRBD2. CDR1 is SGHAT and CDR2 is FQNNGV in the germline V gene. The CDR3 is 16 residues long. After removal of 7 bases from V and 7 bases from J, the junction contained 11 bases not matched to a gene. The CDR3 is CASKGELAGVGGELFF. Here the CDR3 DNA reads TGTGCCAGCAAGGGTGAACTAGCGGGAGTAGGCGGGGAGCTGTTTTTT.

The J gene is TRBJ1-3, the V gene TRBV11-2; D remains unclear. Germline CDR1 and CDR2: SGHAT and FQNNGV. The CDR3 is made up of 15 amino acids. The V end was cut by 7 bases, the J end by 0 bases, with 13 bases between. Written as DNA, the CDR3 is TGTGCCAGCACCCAGTTGTGGAGCTCTGGAAACACCATATATTTT. Its protein product is CASTQLWSSGNTIYF.

This chain connects TRBV5-5 to TRBJ1-1, with a tentative D call TRBD1 (5 bases). Germline values: CDR1 SGHKS, CDR2 YYEKEE (reference sequence). Trimming removed 0 bases at V and 10 bases at J, with 16 bases between. The CDR3 totals 14 residues. Here the CDR3 DNA reads TGTGCCAGCAGCTTGGCCGAAATAACAGGCGGAGCTTTCTTT. Translating it yields CASSLAEITGGAFF. The full variable domain, completed using reference TRBV5-5 and TRBJ1-1, is DAGVTQSPTHLIKTRGQQVTLRCSPISGHKSVSWYQQVLGQGPQFIFQYYEKEERGRGNFPDRFSARQFPNYSSELNVNALLLGDSALYLCASSLAEITGGAFFGQGTRLTVV.

This chain uses TRBV18 with TRBJ2-5; weak D call: TRBD1 (6 bases). V lost 5 bases and J 2 bases, leaving 9 bases between the germline ends. This CDR3 comprises 13 residues. Germline V gene data show CDR1 as KGHSH and CDR2 as LQKENI. The CDR3 region has the DNA TGTGCCAGCTCAAAAGGACAGCAAGAGACCCAGTACTTC. It is translated as CASSKGQQETQYF. Drawing the rest from reference TRBV18 and TRBJ2-5, the complete variable domain is NAGVMQNPRHLVRRRGQEARLRCSPMKGHSHVYWYRQLPEEGLKFMVYLQKENIIDESGMPKERFSAEFPKEGPSILRIQQVVRGDSAAYFCASSKGQQETQYFGPGTRLLVL.

V and J are TRBV28 and TRBJ2-7, with D perhaps matching TRBD2 (6 bases). The CDR3 extends over 17 amino acids. Trimming took 1 base from V and 2 from J, leaving 18 bases between them. Looked up from germline, CDR1 is MDHEN and CDR2 is SYDVKM. CDR3 nucleotides: TGTGCCAGCAGTTTATCCGGGGGAGGAGGGTCCCCCTACGAGCAGTACTTC. Its translation: CASSLSGGGGSPYEQYF.

This clone was observed a single time. CDR3 loop: CASSLEIRAGGIYNEQFF. DNA of the CDR3: TGTGCCAGCAGTTTGGAGATAAGGGCGGGAGGAATTTACAATGAGCAGTTCTTC. The J gene is TRBJ2-1, the V gene TRBV28, with 8 bases that match TRBD2. J was trimmed by 4 bases and V by 3 bases; bases with no gene match: 14. The CDR3 covers 18 residues. Germline CDR1 reads MDHEN; CDR2 reads SYDVKM.

The CDR3 DNA follows: TGTGCCAGCAGCTTACAGGCTCCGGGACAGGGGGCGCGTTCACCCCTCCACTTT. Translating it yields CASSLQAPGQGARSPLHF. The chain joins TRBV7-2 to TRBJ1-6; 12 nucleotides align to TRBD1. Losses at the gene ends were 2 bases for V and 9 bases for J; bases not matched to a gene: 11. Per germline, CDR1 SGHTA and CDR2 FQGNSA. The CDR3 length is 18 residues.

The chain employs TRBV19 and TRBJ2-3; TRBD2 is a possible D gene (5 bases). The V gene lost 1 base and the J gene lost 5 bases, with 13 bases spanning the gap. This CDR3 has 15 amino acids. Germline-derived CDR1 and CDR2 are LNHDA and SQIVND (reference sequence). This chain's CDR3 is CASSIGRRDRDTQYF. CDR3 sequence (DNA): TGTGCCAGTAGTATAGGACGTCGGGATAGAGATACGCAGTATTTT.

This sequence joins TRBV5-5 and TRBJ2-7, with D possibly being TRBD2 (6 bases). The CDR3 sequence is 13 residues long. V lost 5 bases, J lost 3 bases, and 12 bases lay in between. Germline values: CDR1 SGHKS, CDR2 YYEKEE (reference sequence). CDR3 sequence: CASRSGVGYEQYF. The CDR3 DNA follows: TGTGCCAGCAGATCGGGGGTGGGCTACGAGCAGTACTTC.

The CDR3 nucleotides read TGCGCCAGCAGTCAATCAAGGGTTGGGACAGGCGGAGTAGGAGTCGCTAGCGGCCTTGGTGAGCAGTTCTTC. This codes for CASSQSRVGTGGVGVASGLGEQFF. The chain couples TRBV23-1 to TRBJ2-1, with a tentative D call TRBD1 (8 bases). TRBV23-1 is filed as an ORF, its function uncertain. The CDR3 is 24 amino acids. V lost 0 bases and J 9 bases, leaving 42 bases between the germline ends.

The chain links TRBV2 to TRBJ1-2; no clear D gene. Germline values: CDR1 SNHLY, CDR2 FYNNEI. The CDR3 extends over 12 amino acids. With 7 bases removed from V and 6 bases from J, the gap between germline ends came to 12 bases. Written as DNA, the CDR3 is TGTGCCAGCATGGTTCTGGCAAATGGCTACACCTTC. Translating gives CASMVLANGYTF.

The rearrangement uses TRBV5-1 and TRBJ1-3; 11 bases are shared with TRBD1. This CDR3 region has 15 residues. The J segment lost 4 bases and the V segment lost 5 bases, leaving 5 bases of the junction unmatched. Germline CDR1 and CDR2: SGHRS and YFSETQ. The CDR3 sequence: CASSRTGGGGNTIYF. CDR3 bases: TGCGCCAGCAGTAGGACAGGGGGCGGAGGAAACACCATATATTTT.

The rearrangement uses TRBV29-1 and TRBJ2-3; D unclear. The V end lost 4 bases, the J end lost 2 bases, and 10 bases lay between the germline ends. This CDR3 comprises 13 residues. The V gene's germline CDR1 is SQVTM and CDR2 ANQGSEA. The CDR3 loop is CSVAYAITDTQYF. The CDR3 DNA sequence: TGCAGCGTTGCGTATGCTATCACAGATACGCAGTATTTT.

This chain uses TRBV5-1 with TRBJ1-1, with D maybe TRBD1 (5 bases). The CDR3 has 15 residues. The V end lost 4 bases, the J end lost 4 bases, and 17 bases lay between the germline ends. Germline V lookup: CDR1 SGHRS, CDR2 YFSETQ. CDR3 region: CASSPARGMTTEAFF. CDR3 nucleotides: TGCGCCAGCAGCCCGGCAAGGGGCATGACCACTGAAGCTTTCTTT.